The sequence of this T cell receptor (beta chain) was determined in a study of cytomegalovirus exposure and HLA in healthy donors. Study-level background: Genotyping showed 81% of roughly 400 donors falling in the Caucasian-associated ancestry cluster. Overall study results and limits: Based on reports, TCR beta sequences accurately predicted HLA-A and HLA-B alleles for most subjects. The study assumed roughly uniform donor sequencing depth for presence/absence analyses.

About this clone: Its antigen remains unknown.

With 60 Vbeta and 13 Jbeta primers, the PCR was carried out. Only in-frame clones appear in the TCRdb table, and some are missing; sequencing was by immunoSEQ multiplex PCR. The repertoire holds roughly 99,000 clones, with 81% as singletons. Sequenced material: PBMCs. The clonotype comes from a man younger than 40 in good health and CMV-seronegative.

The CDR3 spells CASSEPAGSYNEQFF. CDR3 DNA sequence: TGTGCCAGCAGTGAACCAGCGGGCTCCTACAATGAGCAGTTCTTC. This chain links TRBV6-1 with TRBJ2-1, with D perhaps matching TRBD2 (6 bases). Trimming cost V 2 bases and J 0 bases, with 8 bases left between them. This CDR3 has 15 amino acids. Germline V gives CDR1 MNHNS, CDR2 SASEGT.